The T cell receptor (beta chain) described here comes from a study of blood T cell repertoires in COVID-19. Sequencing used immunoSEQ multiplex PCR; TCRdb keeps in-frame clones, though not all of them. The data contain over 200,000 clones, 70% to 90% of them singletons. Germline V lookup: CDR1 SGHDT, CDR2 YYEEEE. With 0 bases removed from V and 0 bases from J, the gap between germline ends came to 7 bases. This CDR3 spans 14 amino acids. Sequencing was performed on peripheral blood. J is TRBJ2-7 and V is TRBV5-6; no clear D gene. The receptor was derived from a man aged 35-49 years with acute or convalescent COVID-19. CDR3 in DNA: TGTGCCAGCAGCTTGGGGCAGTCCTCCTACGAGCAGTACTTC. As protein: CASSLGQSSYEQYF.